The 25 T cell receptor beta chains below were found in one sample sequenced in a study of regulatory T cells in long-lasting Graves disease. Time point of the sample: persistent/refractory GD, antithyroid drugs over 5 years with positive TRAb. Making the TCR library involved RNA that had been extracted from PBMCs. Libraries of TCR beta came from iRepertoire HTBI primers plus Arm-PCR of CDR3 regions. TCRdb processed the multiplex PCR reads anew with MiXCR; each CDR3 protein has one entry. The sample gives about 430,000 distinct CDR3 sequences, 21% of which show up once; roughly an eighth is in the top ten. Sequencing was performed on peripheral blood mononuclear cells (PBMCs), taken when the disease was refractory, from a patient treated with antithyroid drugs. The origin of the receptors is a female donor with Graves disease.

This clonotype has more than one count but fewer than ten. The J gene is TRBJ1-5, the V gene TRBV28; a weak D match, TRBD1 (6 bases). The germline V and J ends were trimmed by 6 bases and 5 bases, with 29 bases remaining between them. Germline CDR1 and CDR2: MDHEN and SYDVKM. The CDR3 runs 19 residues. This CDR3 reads CASSLLKFPDRASHQPQHF. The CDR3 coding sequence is TGTGCCAGCAGCCTACTAAAGTTCCCGGACAGAGCTAGTCATCAGCCCCAGCATTTT.

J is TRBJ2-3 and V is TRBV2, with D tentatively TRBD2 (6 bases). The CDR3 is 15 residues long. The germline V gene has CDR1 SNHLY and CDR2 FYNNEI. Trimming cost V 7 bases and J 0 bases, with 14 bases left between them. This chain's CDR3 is CASKRLADSTDTQYF. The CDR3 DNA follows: TGTGCCAGCAAAAGGTTAGCGGATAGCACAGATACGCAGTATTTT.

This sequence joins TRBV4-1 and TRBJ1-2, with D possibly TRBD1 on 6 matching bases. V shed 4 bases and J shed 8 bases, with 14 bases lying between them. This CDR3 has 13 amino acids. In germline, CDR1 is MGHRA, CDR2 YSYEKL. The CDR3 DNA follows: TGCGCCAGCAGCCGCCTCAACAGGGAGGGCTACACCTTC. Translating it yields CASSRLNREGYTF.

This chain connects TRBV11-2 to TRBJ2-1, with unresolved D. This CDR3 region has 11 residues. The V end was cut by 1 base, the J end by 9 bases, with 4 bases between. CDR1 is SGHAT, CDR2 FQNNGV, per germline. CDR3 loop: CASSLAGEQFF. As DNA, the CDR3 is TGTGCCAGCAGCTTAGCGGGTGAGCAGTTCTTC.

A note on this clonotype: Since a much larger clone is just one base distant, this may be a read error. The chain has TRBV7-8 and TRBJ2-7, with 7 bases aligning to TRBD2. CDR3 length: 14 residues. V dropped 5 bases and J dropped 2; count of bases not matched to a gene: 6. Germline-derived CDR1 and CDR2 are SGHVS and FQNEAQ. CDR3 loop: CASSHGGFPYEQYF. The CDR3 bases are TGTGCCAGCAGCCACGGGGGGTTCCCCTACGAGCAGTACTTC.

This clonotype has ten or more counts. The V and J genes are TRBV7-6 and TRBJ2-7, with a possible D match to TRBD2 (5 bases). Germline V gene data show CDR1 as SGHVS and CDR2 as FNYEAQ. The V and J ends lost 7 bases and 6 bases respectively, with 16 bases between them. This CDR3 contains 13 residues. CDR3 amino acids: CASTTGLTGEQYF. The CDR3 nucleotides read TGTGCCAGCACCACGGGGTTAACGGGCGAGCAGTACTTC.

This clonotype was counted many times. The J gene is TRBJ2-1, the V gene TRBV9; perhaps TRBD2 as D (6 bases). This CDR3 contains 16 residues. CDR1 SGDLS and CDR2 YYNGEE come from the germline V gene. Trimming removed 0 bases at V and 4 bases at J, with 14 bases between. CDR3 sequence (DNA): TGTGCCAGCAGCGTAGAGACCGGGAGCGGGTACAATGAGCAGTTCTTC. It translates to CASSVETGSGYNEQFF.

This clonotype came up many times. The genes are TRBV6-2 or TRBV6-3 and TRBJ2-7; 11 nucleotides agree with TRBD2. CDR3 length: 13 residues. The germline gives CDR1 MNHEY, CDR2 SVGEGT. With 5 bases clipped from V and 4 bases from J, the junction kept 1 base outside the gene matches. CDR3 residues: CASSVAGGYEQYF. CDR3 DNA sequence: TGTGCCAGCAGTGTAGCGGGAGGGTACGAGCAGTACTTC.

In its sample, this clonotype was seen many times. The CDR3 reads CASSYGRRGYEQYF. In DNA, the CDR3 is TGTGCCAGCAGTTATGGGCGGAGAGGGTACGAGCAGTACTTC. The rearrangement uses TRBV6-2 or TRBV6-3 and TRBJ2-7, with D perhaps TRBD2 (5 bases). Trimming shortened V by 3 bases and J by 4 bases, and 13 bases separated the two germline ends. In germline, CDR1 is MNHEY, CDR2 SVGEGT. The CDR3 consists of 14 residues.

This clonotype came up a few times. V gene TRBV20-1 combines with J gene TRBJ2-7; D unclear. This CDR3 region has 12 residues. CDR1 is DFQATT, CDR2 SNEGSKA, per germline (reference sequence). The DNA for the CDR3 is TGCATCCCCGGAGCAGCTTTCTACGAGCAGTACTTC. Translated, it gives CIPGAAFYEQYF.

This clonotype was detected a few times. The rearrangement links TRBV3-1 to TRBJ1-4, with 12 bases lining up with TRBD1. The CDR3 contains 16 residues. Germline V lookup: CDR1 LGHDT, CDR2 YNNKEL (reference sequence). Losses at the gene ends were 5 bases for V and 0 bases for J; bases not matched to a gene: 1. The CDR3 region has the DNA TGTGCCAGCAGCGGGACAGGGGGCGCAACTAATGAAAAACTGTTTTTT. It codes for CASSGTGGATNEKLFF.

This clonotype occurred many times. The CDR3 reads CASSNGGGGYTF. The CDR3 region has the DNA TGTGCCAGCAGCAATGGCGGAGGTGGCTACACCTTC. V and J are TRBV27 and TRBJ1-2; D is unresolved. The CDR3 runs 12 residues. The V end was cut by 6 bases, the J end by 7 bases, with 12 bases between. Germline values: CDR1 MNHEY, CDR2 SMNVEV (reference sequence).

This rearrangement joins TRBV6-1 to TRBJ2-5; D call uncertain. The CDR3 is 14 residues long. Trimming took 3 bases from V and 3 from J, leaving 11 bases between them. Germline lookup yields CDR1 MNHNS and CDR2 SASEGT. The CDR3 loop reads CASSEELPKETQYF. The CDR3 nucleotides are TGTGCCAGCAGTGAGGAACTTCCGAAAGAGACCCAGTACTTC.

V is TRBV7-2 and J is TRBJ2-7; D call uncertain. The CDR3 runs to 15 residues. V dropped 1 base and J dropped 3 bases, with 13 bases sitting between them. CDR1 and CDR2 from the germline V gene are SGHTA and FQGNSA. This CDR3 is CASSLGSPIIYEQYF. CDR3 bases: TGTGCCAGCAGCTTAGGATCCCCTATAATCTACGAGCAGTACTTC.

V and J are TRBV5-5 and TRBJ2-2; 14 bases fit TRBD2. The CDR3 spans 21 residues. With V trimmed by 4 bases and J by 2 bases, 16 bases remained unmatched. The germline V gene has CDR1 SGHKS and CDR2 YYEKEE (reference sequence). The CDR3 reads CASSIFTRLAGGGGNTGELFF. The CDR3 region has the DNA TGTGCCAGCAGCATATTTACAAGACTAGCGGGAGGGGGCGGTAACACCGGGGAGCTGTTTTTT.

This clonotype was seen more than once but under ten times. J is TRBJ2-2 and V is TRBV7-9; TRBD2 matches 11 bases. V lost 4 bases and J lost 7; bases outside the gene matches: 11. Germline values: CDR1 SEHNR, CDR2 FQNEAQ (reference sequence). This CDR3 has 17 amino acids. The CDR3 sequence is CASSSKLAGDWSGELFF. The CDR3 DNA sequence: TGTGCCAGCAGCTCCAAACTAGCGGGAGATTGGAGCGGGGAGCTGTTTTTT.

The CDR3 DNA sequence: TGTGCCAGCAGCCAAGCCGGGCGTGGGCCTCACTACGAGCAGTACTTC. Its translation: CASSQAGRGPHYEQYF. The chain links TRBV3-1 to TRBJ2-7; no firm D call. The V gene lost 1 base and the J gene lost 3 bases, with 16 bases spanning the gap. CDR1 is LGHDT and CDR2 is YNNKEL in the germline V gene (reference sequence). There are 16 residues in the CDR3.

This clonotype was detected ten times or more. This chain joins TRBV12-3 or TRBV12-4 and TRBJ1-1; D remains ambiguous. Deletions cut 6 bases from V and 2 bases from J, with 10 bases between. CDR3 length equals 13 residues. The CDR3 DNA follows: TGTGCCAGCAGCCCCGGCGTAAACACTGAAGCTTTCTTT. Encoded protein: CASSPGVNTEAFF.

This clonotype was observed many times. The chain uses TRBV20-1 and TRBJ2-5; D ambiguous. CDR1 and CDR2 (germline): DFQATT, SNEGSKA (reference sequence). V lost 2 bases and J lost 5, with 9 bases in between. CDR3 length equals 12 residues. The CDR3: CSARKEVETQYF. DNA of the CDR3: TGCAGTGCTAGAAAAGAGGTGGAGACCCAGTACTTC.

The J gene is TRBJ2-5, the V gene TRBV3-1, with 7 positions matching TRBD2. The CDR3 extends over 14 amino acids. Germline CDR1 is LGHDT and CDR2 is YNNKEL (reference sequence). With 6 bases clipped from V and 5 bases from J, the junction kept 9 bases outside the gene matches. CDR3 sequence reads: CASRRGGAWETQYF. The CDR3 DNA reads TGTGCCAGCAGAAGGGGAGGGGCGTGGGAGACCCAGTACTTC.

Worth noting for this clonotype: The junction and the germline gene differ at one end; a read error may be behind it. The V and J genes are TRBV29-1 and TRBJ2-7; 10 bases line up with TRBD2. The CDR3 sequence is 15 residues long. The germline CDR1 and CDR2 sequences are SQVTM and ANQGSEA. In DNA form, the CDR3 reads TGCGGCGTCTCCACTGGACTAGCGGCGACCTTGGAGCAGTACTTC. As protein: CGVSTGLAATLEQYF.

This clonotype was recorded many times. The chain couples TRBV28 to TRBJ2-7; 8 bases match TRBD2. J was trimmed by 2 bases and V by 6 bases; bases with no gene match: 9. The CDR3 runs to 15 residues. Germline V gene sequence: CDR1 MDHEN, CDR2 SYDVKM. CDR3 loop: CASSPTSGGAYEQYF. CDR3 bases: TGTGCCAGCAGCCCAACTAGCGGTGGGGCCTACGAGCAGTACTTC. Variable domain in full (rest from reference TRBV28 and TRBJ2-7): DVKVTQSSRYLVKRTGEKVFLECVQDMDHENMFWYRQDPGLGLRLIYFSYDVKMKEKGDIPEGYSVSREKKERFSLILESASTNQTSMYLCASSPTSGGAYEQYFGPGTRLTVT.

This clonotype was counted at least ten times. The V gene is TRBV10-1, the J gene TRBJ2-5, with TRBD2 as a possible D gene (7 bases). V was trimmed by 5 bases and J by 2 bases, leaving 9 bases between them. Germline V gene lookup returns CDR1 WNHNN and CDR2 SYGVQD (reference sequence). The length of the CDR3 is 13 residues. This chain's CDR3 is CASSRGAQETQYF. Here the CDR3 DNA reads TGCGCCAGCAGTCGGGGGGCTCAAGAGACCCAGTACTTC.

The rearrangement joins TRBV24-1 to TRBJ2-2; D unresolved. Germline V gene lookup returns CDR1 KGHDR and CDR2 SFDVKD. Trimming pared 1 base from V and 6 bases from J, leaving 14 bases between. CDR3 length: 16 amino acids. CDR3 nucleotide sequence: TGTGCCACCAGTGATTTAAACAGTCTTGGCGCCGGGGAGCTGTTTTTT. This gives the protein CATSDLNSLGAGELFF.

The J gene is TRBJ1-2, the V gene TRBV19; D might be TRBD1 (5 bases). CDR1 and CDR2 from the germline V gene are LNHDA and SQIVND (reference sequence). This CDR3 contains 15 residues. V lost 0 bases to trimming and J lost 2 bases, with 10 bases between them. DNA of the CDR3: TGTGCCAGTAGTATAGATCTGACAGCGAACTATGGCTACACCTTC. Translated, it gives CASSIDLTANYGYTF.